This entry concerns a single T cell receptor beta chain. CDR1 is SNHLY, CDR2 FYNNEI, per germline. V was pared by 4 bases and J by 8 bases, with 7 bases of the junction left unmatched. CDR3 length: 13 amino acids. The sample originates from a study of T-cell memory formation after mild COVID-19. UMIs and sample barcodes were carried by the TCR alpha and TCR beta cDNA libraries that 5'RACE produced using constant-segment primers. In TCRdb, the 5' RACE reads were re-called with MiXCR into one record per CDR3 protein. The sample carries fewer than 550,000 distinct CDR3 sequences, 15% to 20% recorded once.

The source of this sequence is an adult woman who had mild COVID-19 (a few samples of this study predate the infection). Cell type and time point are not known. Sequencing input: PBMCs or a T cell subset sorted from them (not recorded which). The rearrangement joins TRBV2 to TRBJ1-1; TRBD1 matches 7 bases. CDR3 sequence: CASSVREGAEAFF. The CDR3 DNA reads as TGTGCCAGCAGTGTGCGGGAGGGGGCGGAAGCTTTCTTT.